Given below is one T cell receptor beta chain in context. Between the trimmed V and J ends, which lost 2 bases and 4 bases, there was a span of 5 bases. The CDR3 extends over 12 amino acids. Germline V lookup: CDR1 MDHEN, CDR2 SYDVKM. The data derive from a study of multiple sclerosis patients with progressive multifocal leukoencephalopathy. Each PCR contained spiked synthetic TR CDR3 controls spanning every V-J pairing. Sequencing used immunoSEQ multiplex PCR; TCRdb keeps in-frame clones, though not all of them. Of 30,000 or so clones in the sample, 87% are singletons; the top ten hold 5.7%. Time point indicated: time of PML onset.

The genes are TRBV28 and TRBJ1-2; unclear D gene. Specimen: PBMCs, collected from a patient treated with natalizumab. The source of this sequence is a middle-aged woman with progressive multifocal leukoencephalopathy. The CDR3 region is CASSLGSYGYTF. In nucleotides, the CDR3 is TGTGCCAGCAGTTTAGGGTCCTATGGCTACACCTTC.